This T cell receptor beta chain was retrieved from a study of Graves' ophthalmopathy and Graves' hyperthyroidism. This clonotype showed up just once. Germline V gene data show CDR1 as SGHVS and CDR2 as FQNEAQ. There are 14 residues in the CDR3. Researchers took RNA transcripts and amplified TCR beta CDR3 regions from them. An opening RT-PCR round employed HTBI primers and preceded a second-round multiplex PCR. TCRdb re-called the multiplex PCR reads through MiXCR, storing one row per CDR3 protein. The sample yields about 550,000 distinct CDR3 sequences, approximately 37% seen once. The chain recombines TRBV7-8 with TRBJ2-7; D tentatively fits TRBD1 or TRBD2 (5 bases each). With the DNA end fitting TRBJ2-1 better, the J assignment may be wrong. This TCR was recovered from an adult man with Graves' hyperthyroidism. Source material: peripheral blood or thyroid tissue (not recorded which). The CDR3 DNA is TGTGCCAGCAGCTTAGTCGAGGGGTGGGATGAGCAGTTCTTC. This gives the protein CASSLVEGWDEQFF.